Presented here are 30 T cell receptor beta chains from one specimen sequenced in a study of CD8+CD57+ T cells in acquired aplastic anemia (dated by TCRdb to 2016 to 2018). Expansion of CD8+CD57+ cells had been shown by flow cytometry in the patients chosen for sequencing. TCRdb lists the instrument as Illumina HiSeq 2000. Genomic DNA served as template for TCR beta VDJ combination and CDR3 sequence profiling. The public reads were reanalyzed by TCRdb: fastp trimming at Q25, MiXCR alignment, in-frame beta chains only. Identical CDR3 protein sequences are pooled into one entry, listed with their most common genes and DNA. This sample has 160,000 or so distinct CDR3 sequences in its table, and 71% of those were observed once. Together, the top ten hold about 50% of the sample. Sequenced input: sorted CD4+, CD8+, or CD8+CD57+ T cells (not recorded which) from PBMCs. Every receptor here comes from a human donor with aplastic anemia.

The chain has TRBV25-1 and TRBJ2-2; D not resolved. Looked up from germline, CDR1 is MGHDK and CDR2 is SYGVNS. The CDR3 consists of 13 residues. Trimming stripped 3 bases from V and 5 bases from J, with 7 bases between. The DNA for the CDR3 is TGTGCCAGCAGTGAGCTAGGTACCGGGGAGCTGTTTTTT. Translating gives CASSELGTGELFF. Variable domain in full (rest from reference TRBV25-1 and TRBJ2-2): EADIYQTPRYLVIGTGKKITLECSQTMGHDKMYWYQQDPGMELHLIHYSYGVNSTEKGDLSSESTVSRIRTEHFPLTLESARPSHTSQYLCASSELGTGELFFGEGSRLTVL.

This clonotype has only a few counts. The chain has TRBV7-2 and TRBJ2-5; D is perhaps TRBD1 (5 bases). The DNA matches TRBJ2-7 better at its end, which makes the J call doubtful. Germline-derived CDR1 and CDR2 are SGHTA and FQGNSA. CDR3 size: 13 residues. The CDR3 DNA reads as TGTGCCAGCAGTCGCACAGGAACCTACGAGCAGTACTTC. It encodes CASSRTGTYEQYF.

V gene TRBV7-9 combines with J gene TRBJ1-4, with a tentative D call TRBD1 (5 bases). With 5 bases removed from V and 6 bases from J, the gap between germline ends came to 10 bases. This CDR3 spans 13 amino acids. Germline V gene lookup returns CDR1 SEHNR and CDR2 FQNEAQ (reference sequence). The CDR3 DNA reads as TGTGCCAGCAGCGCGGGACTTTATGAAAAACTGTTTTTT. Amino acid sequence: CASSAGLYEKLFF.

J is TRBJ2-7 and V is TRBV20-1; 7 bases agree with TRBD2. The CDR3 spans 14 residues. V shed 5 bases, J shed 3 bases, and the junction held 10 bases outside the gene matches. Looked up from germline, CDR1 is DFQATT and CDR2 is SNEGSKA (reference sequence). Here the CDR3 reads CSAGSGKGDYEQYF. The CDR3 DNA sequence: TGCAGTGCTGGCAGCGGGAAAGGGGACTACGAGCAGTACTTC.

This chain links TRBV20-1 with TRBJ2-7; D call uncertain. CDR3 size: 13 residues. The germline gives CDR1 DFQATT, CDR2 SNEGSKA (reference sequence). Trimming cost V 4 bases and J 2 bases, with 12 bases left between them. The CDR3 here is CSAKGGTTYEQYF. The CDR3 DNA follows: TGCAGTGCTAAGGGCGGCACAACCTACGAGCAGTACTTC.

The chain is built from TRBV7-6 and TRBJ2-2, with D possibly TRBD2 on 5 matching bases. V gave up 1 base and J gave up 9 bases, with 9 bases separating them. In germline, CDR1 is SGHVS, CDR2 FNYEAQ. The CDR3 is made up of 13 amino acids. CDR3 protein: CASSLGGFRELFF. CDR3 DNA sequence: TGTGCCAGCAGCTTAGGAGGGTTCCGGGAGCTGTTTTTT.

The chain links TRBV15 to TRBJ1-2; D ambiguous. CDR1 is LNHNV, CDR2 YYDKDF, per germline (reference sequence). The CDR3 has 13 residues. Trimming took off 5 bases at V and 6 bases at J, with 13 bases between the two ends. CDR3 sequence reads: CATSERYGNGYTF. The CDR3 nucleotides read TGTGCCACCAGCGAACGCTACGGGAATGGCTACACCTTC.

In regard to this clonotype: A much larger clone lies one base from this, so it may be a read error. The chain combines TRBV7-9 with TRBJ2-7; possibly TRBD2 for D (5 bases). Germline-derived CDR1 and CDR2 are SEHNR and FQNEAQ (reference sequence). The CDR3 runs to 15 residues. The CDR3: CAISQGTWGALEQYV. The CDR3 region has the DNA TGTGCCATCAGCCAAGGAACCTGGGGAGCCTTGGAGCAGTACGTC.

As for this clonotype: This may be a read error: a much more frequent sequence differs by one nucleotide. This chain joins TRBV4-3 and TRBJ2-6; either TRBD1 or TRBD2 may supply D (5 bases each). This CDR3 comprises 18 residues. The ends were cut back, 5 bases at V and 0 bases at J, with 17 bases in the middle. From germline, CDR1 is LGHNA and CDR2 YSLEER. CDR3 coding DNA: TGCGCCAGCAGCGAGTCCCGGGACGGTAACTCTGGGGCCAACGTCCTGACTTTC. Protein product: CASSESRDGNSGANVLTF.

The chain employs TRBV4-1 and TRBJ2-1, with D perhaps TRBD1 (5 bases). Per the germline V gene, CDR1 is MGHRA and CDR2 is YSYEKL. The CDR3 runs to 13 residues. V gave up 0 bases and J gave up 10 bases, with 10 bases separating them. The CDR3 region has the DNA TGCGCCAGCAGCCAAGATAGGGGCACGGAGCAGTTCTTC. It is translated as CASSQDRGTEQFF.

V gene TRBV5-8 combines with J gene TRBJ2-7; a weak D match, TRBD2 (5 bases). CDR3 length: 14 amino acids. CDR1 and CDR2 (germline): SGHTS, YDEGEE. Trimming stripped 6 bases from V and 2 bases from J, with 15 bases between. The CDR3 coding sequence is TGTGCCAGCAATCCCGGGGAACCGGCCTACGAGCAGTACTTC. This encodes CASNPGEPAYEQYF.

The genes are TRBV7-3 and TRBJ1-2; TRBD1 matches 9 bases. Germline CDR1 and CDR2: SGHTA and FQGTGA. The CDR3 covers 13 residues. Germline trimming cut 5 bases from V and 7 bases from J; bases unmatched to any gene: 5. This CDR3 is CASSLMGQGGYTF. CDR3 coding DNA: TGTGCCAGCAGCCTCATGGGACAGGGTGGCTACACCTTC.

The chain recombines TRBV13 with TRBJ2-7, with TRBD2 as a possible D gene (5 bases). This CDR3 contains 14 residues. Germline lookup yields CDR1 PRHDT and CDR2 FYEKMQ (reference sequence). V lost 5 bases and J lost 2, with 13 bases in between. The CDR3 region is CASSGDGMTYEQYF. CDR3 sequence (DNA): TGTGCCAGCAGCGGAGACGGGATGACCTACGAGCAGTACTTC.

V is TRBV11-2 and J is TRBJ2-7; D remains ambiguous. Trimming removed 5 bases from V and 2 bases from J, with 7 bases in between. CDR1 is SGHAT and CDR2 is FQNNGV in the germline V gene. The CDR3 contains 12 residues. This CDR3 is CASSHGAYEQYF. The CDR3 nucleotides read TGTGCCAGCAGCCATGGGGCCTACGAGCAGTACTTC.

This chain joins TRBV11-2 and TRBJ2-1; the match to TRBD2 covers 11 bases. The V gene's germline CDR1 is SGHAT and CDR2 FQNNGV. The junction had 8 bases not matched to a gene; V was cut back by 6 bases and J by 4 bases. The CDR3 is made up of 16 amino acids. The CDR3 protein is CASRLSGTSGYNEQFF. The CDR3 nucleotides are TGTGCCAGCAGACTTAGCGGGACTAGCGGTTACAATGAGCAGTTCTTC.

The J gene is TRBJ1-4, the V gene TRBV25-1; D ambiguous. This CDR3 comprises 15 residues. The V end lost 0 bases, the J end lost 7 bases, and 12 bases lay between the germline ends. Germline V gene data show CDR1 as MGHDK and CDR2 as SYGVNS. The CDR3 here is CASSEYRAVGEKLFF. CDR3 nucleotide sequence: TGTGCCAGCAGTGAATACCGGGCGGTCGGTGAAAAACTGTTTTTT.

This chain connects TRBV9 to TRBJ1-1, with D maybe TRBD1 (6 bases). With 0 bases removed from V and 4 bases from J, the gap between germline ends came to 10 bases. Germline V gene sequence: CDR1 SGDLS, CDR2 YYNGEE. CDR3 length: 14 amino acids. The CDR3, as DNA: TGTGCCAGCAGCGTAGCAGGGGCTGGCACTGAAGCTTTCTTT. It encodes CASSVAGAGTEAFF.

This chain links TRBV7-2 with TRBJ1-5; D not certain. V lost 0 bases, J lost 10 bases, and 7 bases lay in between. Germline-derived CDR1 and CDR2 are SGHTA and FQGNSA. CDR3 length: 12 residues. This CDR3 reads CASSLAKPPQHF. CDR3 DNA sequence: TGTGCCAGCAGCTTAGCAAAGCCTCCCCAGCATTTT.

This chain links TRBV29-1 with TRBJ2-2; 10 bases match TRBD2. The CDR3 consists of 14 residues. The germline V gene has CDR1 SQVTM and CDR2 ANQGSEA. After removal of 7 bases from V and 8 bases from J, the junction contained 10 bases not matched to a gene. CDR3 residues: CSAGTSAGGGELFF. The CDR3 nucleotides read TGCAGCGCCGGGACTAGCGCCGGAGGAGGGGAGCTGTTTTTT.

This clonotype has just a few counts. The chain has TRBV29-1 and TRBJ1-1, with 9 bases aligning to TRBD1. CDR3 length: 15 residues. V lost 1 base to trimming and J lost 1 base; unmatched junction nucleotides: 4. The germline V gene encodes CDR1 SQVTM and CDR2 ANQGSEA. CDR3 nucleotides: TGCAGCGTTGAAGGGGACAGGGTCTCGAACACTGAAGCTTTCTTT. Translated, it gives CSVEGDRVSNTEAFF.

V is TRBV11-2 and J is TRBJ1-1; D not resolved. The CDR3 extends over 11 amino acids. Germline V CDR1 and CDR2: SGHAT, FQNNGV. The germline V and J ends were trimmed by 3 bases and 8 bases, with 7 bases remaining between them. CDR3: CASSFNREAFF. The DNA of the CDR3 is TGTGCCAGCAGCTTCAATAGGGAAGCTTTCTTT.

The V and J genes are TRBV10-3 and TRBJ2-7; TRBD1 aligns across 9 bases. Germline CDR1 reads ENHRY; CDR2 reads SYGVKD. The trim removed 3 bases at V and 5 bases at J, leaving 11 bases unmatched. The CDR3 is made up of 16 amino acids. The CDR3 sequence: CAISDRDREGIDEQYF. The DNA of the CDR3 is TGTGCCATCAGTGATAGGGACAGGGAAGGCATCGACGAGCAGTACTTC.

The chain links TRBV7-9 to TRBJ2-3, with TRBD2 matching 7 bases. The CDR3 length is 14 residues. V lost 4 bases and J lost 6; bases outside the gene matches: 7. Germline CDR1 SEHNR, CDR2 FQNEAQ (reference sequence). The CDR3 protein is CASSWRLATDTQYF. Here the CDR3 DNA reads TGTGCCAGCAGCTGGCGACTAGCCACGGATACGCAGTATTTT.

A single count supports this clonotype. The rearrangement uses TRBV7-9 and TRBJ2-1, with D uncertain. The CDR3 totals 14 residues. Trimming removed 5 bases at V and 5 bases at J, with 13 bases between. Germline CDR1 and CDR2: SEHNR and FQNEAQ (reference sequence). The CDR3 DNA reads as TGTGCCAGCAGCCCAGGACGGCGAAACAATGAGCAGTTCTTC. It codes for CASSPGRRNNEQFF.

The rearrangement links TRBV10-3 to TRBJ2-3; 8 nucleotides align to TRBD2. After removal of 10 bases from V and 2 bases from J, the junction contained 8 bases not matched to a gene. Germline assignment: CDR1 ENHRY and CDR2 SYGVKD. CDR3 length: 14 amino acids. The CDR3 DNA follows: TGTGCCACCTCTGGCGGGAGGCTCACAGATACGCAGTATTTT. It is translated as CATSGGRLTDTQYF.

This clonotype came up a few times. This chain links TRBV20-1 with TRBJ2-1, with TRBD2 matching over 12 bases. V was pared by 4 bases and J by 2 bases, with 6 bases of the junction left unmatched. Germline V gene data show CDR1 as DFQATT and CDR2 as SNEGSKA (reference sequence). This CDR3 is 16 amino acids long. In DNA, the CDR3 is TGCAGTGCTACCCTAGCGGGAGGGAGCACCTACAATGAGCAGTTCTTC. As protein: CSATLAGGSTYNEQFF.

V is TRBV2 and J is TRBJ2-5; D is unclear. The CDR3 has 14 amino acids. Germline V gene sequence: CDR1 SNHLY, CDR2 FYNNEI. Between the trimmed V and J ends, which lost 0 bases and 5 bases, there was a span of 10 bases. As DNA, the CDR3 is TGTGCCAGCAGTGAAGCACTGGAAATCGAGACCCAGTACTTC. Protein: CASSEALEIETQYF.

V is TRBV2 and J is TRBJ2-7, with 9 bases lining up with TRBD2. Germline V gene data show CDR1 as SNHLY and CDR2 as FYNNEI. This CDR3 contains 15 residues. V gave up 2 bases and J gave up 1 base; unmatched junction bases: 3. CDR3 residues: CASSERGGASYEQYF. The DNA of the CDR3 is TGTGCCAGCAGTGAACGCGGGGGGGCATCCTACGAGCAGTACTTC.

This clonotype has at least ten counts. The chain recombines TRBV19 with TRBJ2-2; 9 bases line up with TRBD1. Germline trimming cut 1 base from V and 5 bases from J; bases unmatched to any gene: 2. The CDR3 runs to 15 residues. Germline assignment: CDR1 LNHDA and CDR2 SQIVND (reference sequence). The CDR3 loop reads CASSIGDRDTGELFF. The CDR3 region has the DNA TGTGCCAGTAGTATAGGGGACAGGGATACCGGGGAGCTGTTTTTT.

This clonotype came up a few times. As DNA, the CDR3 is TGCGCCAGCAGCTTGCACAGCTTGAACACTGAAGCTTTCTTT. It is translated as CASSLHSLNTEAFF. The chain combines TRBV5-1 with TRBJ1-1; no reliable D call. Germline V gene lookup returns CDR1 SGHRS and CDR2 YFSETQ. Trimming took off 1 base at V and 0 bases at J, with 7 bases between the two ends. The length of the CDR3 is 14 residues.